This T cell receptor beta chain came from a study of beta chain features in type 1 diabetes. Whole-study results and caveats: Shortening of TCRB CDR3s, moderate but significant, appeared in all four CD4+ subsets of Type 1 diabetes patients. The naive, central memory and Treg TCRB repertoires showed an apparent similarity that was greater among patients than among healthy donors.

Worth noting for this clone: Antigen unknown.

V lost 5 bases to trimming and J lost 3 bases; unmatched junction nucleotides: 8. Germline CDR1 and CDR2: SGHAT and FQNNGV. The CDR3 spans 15 residues. The entirety of the isolated RNA underwent reverse transcription, so expressed TCRB transcripts were sequenced. Some clones are missing from TCRdb's copy, which holds only in-frame ones; the method was immunoSEQ multiplex PCR. The sample yields some 22,000 clones, about 57% seen once. The rearrangement uses TRBV11-2 and TRBJ2-3; the match to TRBD2 covers 7 bases. Sequenced input: stem cell memory CD4+ T cells from blood. This TCR came from a man younger than 35 with type 1 diabetes. The CDR3: CASSLTGGWTDTQYF. The CDR3 bases are TGTGCCAGCAGCCTCACGGGGGGTTGGACAGATACGCAGTATTTT.